Presented here are 13 T cell receptor beta chains from one specimen sequenced in a study of cytomegalovirus exposure and HLA in healthy donors. Researchers ran the PCR with 60 Vbeta and 13 Jbeta primers. Generated by immunoSEQ multiplex PCR, the TCRdb table keeps only in-frame clones and is missing some. The repertoire shows some 72,000 clones; the top ten hold 4.5% to 5%. Sequencing was done on a sample of PBMCs. All receptors derive from a man between 35 and 55 years old in good health and CMV-seronegative.

The rearrangement uses TRBV5-4 and TRBJ2-5, with 14 bases that match TRBD2. This CDR3 has 16 amino acids. Germline CDR1 and CDR2: SGHNT and YYREEE (reference sequence). J was trimmed by 5 bases and V by 4 bases; bases with no gene match: 7. In DNA, the CDR3 is TGTGCCAGCAGCCCGACTAGCGGGGGGGCAGATGAGACCCAGTACTTC. Residues: CASSPTSGGADETQYF.

The genes are TRBV27 and TRBJ2-3; a weak D match, TRBD2 (6 bases). V lost 6 bases and J 3 bases, leaving 13 bases between the germline ends. The CDR3 has 14 amino acids. Germline values: CDR1 MNHEY, CDR2 SMNVEV (reference sequence). For the CDR3, the DNA is TGTGCCAGCAGCGCCGGGACTTATACAGATACGCAGTATTTT. It codes for CASSAGTYTDTQYF.

V usage is TRBV13 and J usage is TRBJ2-7; 8 bases align to TRBD2. V dropped 2 bases and J dropped 6; count of bases not matched to a gene: 6. The germline V gene encodes CDR1 PRHDT and CDR2 FYEKMQ (reference sequence). The CDR3 sequence is 14 residues long. CDR3 sequence: CASSLKAGAFEQYF. In nucleotides, the CDR3 is TGTGCCAGCAGCTTAAAAGCGGGAGCTTTCGAGCAGTACTTC.

The chain carries TRBV6-5 and TRBJ1-1, with 7 positions matching TRBD1. The CDR3 consists of 13 residues. Germline CDR1 is MNHEY and CDR2 is SVGAGI. Trimming at V came to 11 bases and at J to 5 bases, leaving 11 bases not matched to a gene. The CDR3 nucleotides read TGTGCCGCTCAACAGGGGATCCTAACTGAAGCTTTCTTT. It specifies CAAQQGILTEAFF.

V is TRBV5-1 and J is TRBJ2-1; tentatively, D is TRBD2 (6 bases). Trimming removed 3 bases at V and 7 bases at J, with 17 bases between. This CDR3 comprises 15 residues. The germline V gene encodes CDR1 SGHRS and CDR2 YFSETQ. As DNA, the CDR3 is TGCGCCAGCAGCTCGAACCGGGACTCCCTGAATGAGCAGTTCTTC. Translation: CASSSNRDSLNEQFF.

This chain uses TRBV6-1 with TRBJ1-2; D is undetermined. Per the germline V gene, CDR1 is MNHNS and CDR2 is SASEGT. The germline V and J ends were trimmed by 5 bases and 7 bases, with 8 bases remaining between them. The length of the CDR3 is 11 residues. The CDR3: CASSIRSGYTF. CDR3 sequence (DNA): TGTGCCAGCAGTATCCGGAGTGGCTACACCTTC.

V and J are TRBV6-1 and TRBJ1-4; D not resolved. The CDR3 loop spans 14 amino acids. Trimming stripped 6 bases from V and 0 bases from J, with 8 bases between. The germline CDR1 and CDR2 sequences are MNHNS and SASEGT. In nucleotides, the CDR3 is TGTGCCAGCAGGAGAGATGCAACTAATGAAAAACTGTTTTTT. Translating it yields CASRRDATNEKLFF.

The CDR3 sequence is CASSLGGGGWAEAFF. As DNA, the CDR3 is TGTGCCAGCAGCCTGGGGGGGGGCGGATGGGCTGAAGCTTTCTTT. V usage is TRBV28 and J usage is TRBJ1-1; D is perhaps TRBD1 (6 bases). The CDR3 consists of 15 residues. Between the trimmed V and J ends, which lost 6 bases and 6 bases, there was a span of 20 bases. The germline V gene encodes CDR1 MDHEN and CDR2 SYDVKM.

This chain connects TRBV18 to TRBJ2-7, with no clear D. V dropped 2 bases and J dropped 5 bases, with 13 bases sitting between them. Germline V lookup: CDR1 KGHSH, CDR2 LQKENI. The CDR3 length is 14 residues. The DNA for the CDR3 is TGTGCCAGCTCACCAATTCACAGTGCCAACGAGCAGTACTTC. It is translated as CASSPIHSANEQYF.

V usage is TRBV19 and J usage is TRBJ2-7, with a weak D call TRBD2 (5 bases). This CDR3 contains 14 residues. The germline gives CDR1 LNHDA, CDR2 SQIVND (reference sequence). V shed 8 bases and J shed 0 bases, with 14 bases lying between them. As DNA, the CDR3 is TGTGCCAGTCGGGATCAGGTCAGCTCCTACGAGCAGTACTTC. It codes for CASRDQVSSYEQYF.

The rearrangement links TRBV28 to TRBJ2-5; maybe TRBD1 (5 bases). CDR1 is MDHEN, CDR2 SYDVKM, per germline. Trimming took 4 bases from V and 4 from J, leaving 7 bases between them. This CDR3 spans 12 amino acids. The CDR3 bases are TGTGCCAGCAGTTCAGGGCGAGAGACCCAGTACTTC. Its translation is CASSSGRETQYF.

The chain combines TRBV11-2 with TRBJ2-1, with TRBD2 matching over 10 bases. The V and J ends lost 1 base and 5 bases, in that order; junction bases with no gene match: 8. The CDR3 consists of 17 residues. The germline V gene encodes CDR1 SGHAT and CDR2 FQNNGV. The CDR3 bases are TGTGCCAGCAGCTTAGGGCCCAGCGGGAGGGCAAACAATGAGCAGTTCTTC. Translation gives CASSLGPSGRANNEQFF.

The V and J genes are TRBV7-2 and TRBJ2-7; 11 bases line up with TRBD2. The J segment lost 1 base and the V segment lost 4 bases, leaving 6 bases of the junction unmatched. Germline CDR1 is SGHTA and CDR2 is FQGNSA. This CDR3 has 16 amino acids. In DNA, the CDR3 is TGTGCCAGCAGCTGGGTAACTAGCGGGAGTTCCTACGAGCAGTACTTC. Translation: CASSWVTSGSSYEQYF.